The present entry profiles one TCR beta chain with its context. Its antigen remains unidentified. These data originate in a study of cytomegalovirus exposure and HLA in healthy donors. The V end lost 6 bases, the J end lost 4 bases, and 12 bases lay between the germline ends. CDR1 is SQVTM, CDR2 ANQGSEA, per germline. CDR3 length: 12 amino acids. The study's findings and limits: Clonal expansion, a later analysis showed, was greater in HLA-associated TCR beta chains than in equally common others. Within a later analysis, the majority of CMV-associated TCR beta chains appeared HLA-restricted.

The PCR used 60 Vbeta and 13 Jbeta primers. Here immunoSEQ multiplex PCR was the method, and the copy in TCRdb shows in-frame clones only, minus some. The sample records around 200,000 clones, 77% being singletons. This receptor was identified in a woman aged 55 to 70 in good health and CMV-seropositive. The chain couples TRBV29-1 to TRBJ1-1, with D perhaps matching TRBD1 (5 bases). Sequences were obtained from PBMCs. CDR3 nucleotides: TGCAGCGTACAGGTTGGGGTCACTGAAGCTTTCTTT. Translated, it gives CSVQVGVTEAFF.